These T cell receptor beta chains were read from a single sample in a study of T-cell memory formation after mild COVID-19. TCRdb analysed the 5' RACE reads with MiXCR anew, one entry per CDR3 protein. The data contain roughly 450,000 distinct CDR3 sequences, 15% to 20% of them singletons. The sample consisted of PBMCs or a T cell subset sorted from them (not recorded which). The source of these receptors is an adult woman who had mild COVID-19 (a few samples of this study predate the infection). Cell type and time point are not known. Each CDR3 is given with its conserved first and last residue. The D gene is left open where the match is weak. Not all rows give a size; the values are once, few, many and, for expanded clones, a class.

>.|TRBV4-1|TRBD2|TRBJ2-7
TGCGCCAGCAGCCAAGATATGCCTGAAGCGGGAGCAGACTCTTACTCCTACGAGCAGTACTTC
CASSQDMPEAGADSYSYEQYF
>.|TRBV9|.|TRBJ2-7
TGTGCCAGCAGCGTAGAACCAGGGAGGCCCTACGAGCAGTACTTC
CASSVEPGRPYEQYF
>.|TRBV18|.|TRBJ1-1
TGTGCCAGCTCACCAAGCCAGGGCACTGAAGCTTTCTTT
CASSPSQGTEAFF
>.|TRBV12-3/TRBV12-4|.|TRBJ2-2
TGTGCCAGCAGTTTAGATCGGACGGCGAGGACCGGGGAGCTGTTTTTT
CASSLDRTARTGELFF
>.|TRBV24-1|TRBD1|TRBJ1-1
TGTGCCACCAGTGACTCGACAGGGTGGACTGAAGCTTTCTTT
CATSDSTGWTEAFF
>few|TRBV5-5|TRBD1|TRBJ1-2
TGTGCCAGCAGCTTGGTTCAGGGGGACCTAAATGGCTACACCTTC
CASSLVQGDLNGYTF
>.|TRBV7-9|.|TRBJ1-3
TGTGCCAACAACGACCTGGAGGAAACTGGAAACACCATATATTTT
CANNDLEETGNTIYF
>few|TRBV2|.|TRBJ2-4
TGTGCCAGCAGTCAAGCTATAGCCAAAAACATTCAGTACTTC
CASSQAIAKNIQYF
>.|TRBV2|.|TRBJ2-1
TGTGCCAGCAGTGAAGCGTTGCCACTGAACAATGAGCAGTTCTTC
CASSEALPLNNEQFF
>.|TRBV2|.|TRBJ2-1
TGTGCCAGCAGTGAAGGGCTCAATGAGCAGTTCTTC
CASSEGLNEQFF
>many|TRBV7-2|.|TRBJ2-3
TGTGCCAGCAGCTTAGCCATCCCACGTACAGGGAAGAGAACCGGAGGACCATGGGGAGATACGCAGTATTTT
CASSLAIPRTGKRTGGPWGDTQYF
>many|TRBV5-1|TRBD1|TRBJ1-6
TGCGCCAGCAGCCCGACAGGGGTCAATTCACCCCTCCACTTT
CASSPTGVNSPLHF
>few|TRBV4-2|.|TRBJ2-1
TGTGCCAGCAGCCAAGATGGTAGAGTTTTCGATGAGCAGTTCTTC
CASSQDGRVFDEQFF
>few|TRBV20-1|TRBD2|TRBJ2-3
TGCAGTGCTAGTGGGCCCGGACTAGCGGGAGATTGGGATACGCAGTATTTT
CSASGPGLAGDWDTQYF
>many|TRBV7-2|.|TRBJ2-2
TGTGCCAGCAGCTTTATCCAGGTCAACACCGGGGAGCTGTTTTTT
CASSFIQVNTGELFF
>few|TRBV12-3/TRBV12-4|TRBD1|TRBJ1-5
TGTGCCAGCAGTACGTCCGGGACAGGGAATCAGCCCCAGCATTTT
CASSTSGTGNQPQHF
>few|TRBV7-9|.|TRBJ2-7
TGTGCCAGCAGCTTAGGGGATTGGGGCGAGCAGTACTTC
CASSLGDWGEQYF
>.|TRBV5-1|TRBD1|TRBJ1-1
TGCGCCAGCAGCTTGGGGACAGGGCCGGTAACTGAAGCTTTCTTT
CASSLGTGPVTEAFF
>.|TRBV20-1|.|TRBJ1-1
TGCAGTGCTAGAGATTTACAGGGTGCTTACGCTGAAGCTTTCTTT
CSARDLQGAYAEAFF
>few|TRBV19|TRBD1|TRBJ1-1
TGTGCCAGTAGTATACCGGGACAGTATCACATGAACACTGAAGCTTTCTTT
CASSIPGQYHMNTEAFF
>.|TRBV7-9|TRBD2|TRBJ2-3
TGTGCCAGCAGCCTTCAGACTAGCGGCAGAGGGGATACGCAGTATTTT
CASSLQTSGRGDTQYF
>few|TRBV7-9|TRBD1|TRBJ2-2
TGTGCCAGCAGCTCCGGACAGGGGGCGGCCGGGGAGCTGTTTTTT
CASSSGQGAAGELFF
>many|TRBV5-1|.|TRBJ2-3
TGCGCCAGCAGCTTGGCAGGAGGGGGCACAGATACGCAGTATTTT
CASSLAGGGTDTQYF
>many|TRBV7-2|.|TRBJ2-1
TGTGCCAGCAGCCGGGGACGGAACAATGAGCAGTTCTTC
CASSRGRNNEQFF
>few|TRBV6-6|TRBD2|TRBJ2-5
TGTGCCAGCATCGGACTAGCGGGAGTGCTCTTAGAGACCCAGTACTTC
CASIGLAGVLLETQYF
>.|TRBV20-1|TRBD1|TRBJ2-1
TGCAGTGTCTGGACAGGGTTGAGAAATGAGCAGTTCTTC
CSVWTGLRNEQFF
>many|TRBV12-3/TRBV12-4|.|TRBJ2-1
TGTGCCAGCAGTCCCCAAGGGCACAATGAGCAGTTCTTC
CASSPQGHNEQFF
>.|TRBV27|.|TRBJ1-6
TGTGCCAGCAGTTCCGGGGGCGCTTGGGGAAGCAACTCACCTCTCCACTTT
CASSSGGAWGSNSPLHF
>few|TRBV11-2|.|TRBJ2-5
TGTGCCAGCAGCTTAGGGCACAGGGCCGAGGAGACCCAGTACTTC
CASSLGHRAEETQYF
>.|TRBV6-1|.|TRBJ2-3
TGTGCCAGCAGTGAGTGGGGAAGGACAGATACGCAGTATTTT
CASSEWGRTDTQYF
>few|TRBV5-5|TRBD2|TRBJ2-7
TGTGCCAGCAGCACAACCGGGGGGTGGGAGTCCTACGAGCAGTACTTC
CASSTTGGWESYEQYF
>few|TRBV12-3/TRBV12-4|TRBD2|TRBJ2-7
TGTGCCAGCAGTCCCCTAGCGGGGGCCTACGAGCAGTACTTC
CASSPLAGAYEQYF
>.|TRBV5-1|TRBD2|TRBJ2-3
TGCGCCAGCAGCCCTACTAGCGGCTACACAGATACGCAGTATTTT
CASSPTSGYTDTQYF
>.|TRBV7-6|.|TRBJ2-5
TGTGCCAGCAGCCCACCTCCTTGGGAGACCCAGTACTTC
CASSPPPWETQYF
>once|TRBV7-8|.|TRBJ2-1
TGTGCCAGCAGCTCATCTCTAGCGAGCAATGAGCAGTTCTTC
CASSSSLASNEQFF
>few|TRBV12-3/TRBV12-4|TRBD1|TRBJ1-6
TGTGCCAGCAGCTCGGCCGGACAGGGTAGTTCACCCCTCCACTTT
CASSSAGQGSSPLHF
>few|TRBV12-3/TRBV12-4|.|TRBJ1-5
TGTGCCAGCAGTTTAGGGACGAATCAGCCCCAGCATTTT
CASSLGTNQPQHF
>few|TRBV18|TRBD2|TRBJ2-1
TGTGCCAGCTCACCAGGCAGCGGGGGGGCGGATGAGCAGTTCTTC
CASSPGSGGADEQFF
>.|TRBV20-1|.|TRBJ2-7
TGCAGTGCTAGTCAAGACACGGGCACCTACGAGCAGTACTTC
CSASQDTGTYEQYF
>.|TRBV20-1|TRBD1|TRBJ1-1
TGCAGTGCTACAGATGGGACAGGGGCTGCTGAAGCTTTCTTT
CSATDGTGAAEAFF
>few|TRBV9|TRBD1|TRBJ2-3
TGTGCCAGCAACCTAAATATACAGGGGGCTTCGACAGATACGCAGTATTTT
CASNLNIQGASTDTQYF
>few|TRBV6-1|.|TRBJ2-1
TGTGCCAGCAGAGAAACCCCTTTCTCCTACAATGAGCAGTTCTTC
CASRETPFSYNEQFF
>few|TRBV7-7|TRBD1|TRBJ2-5
TGTGCTAGCAGCTTAGGCCCCAGGGGGCCAGAGACCCAGTACTTC
CASSLGPRGPETQYF
>few|TRBV7-2|.|TRBJ2-3
TGTGCCAGCAGCTTAGCGACCATGGATACGCAGTATTTT
CASSLATMDTQYF
>.|TRBV19|.|TRBJ2-4
TGTGCCAGTAGAGTGCATAGAGCCAAAAACATTCAGTACTTC
CASRVHRAKNIQYF
>few|TRBV3-1|.|TRBJ1-2
TGTGCCAGCAGCCAAGATCTAGTCGCGGGGGATGGCTACACCTTC
CASSQDLVAGDGYTF
>few|TRBV7-3|TRBD1|TRBJ2-7
TGTGCCAGCAGCGCGACAGGGGGAAGCTCCTACGAGCAGTACTTC
CASSATGGSSYEQYF
>few|TRBV20-1|.|TRBJ2-3
TGCAGTGCTAGGAGGACTCCCCGGGCCACAGATACGCAGTATTTT
CSARRTPRATDTQYF
>few|TRBV7-9|.|TRBJ2-1
TGTGCCAGCAGCTCCCTTGAAGTTAGCGATGAGCAGTTCTTC
CASSSLEVSDEQFF
>few|TRBV6-1|TRBD2|TRBJ2-3
TGTGCCAGCAGTGAAGTGCGACTAGCGGGGATCACAGATACGCAGTATTTT
CASSEVRLAGITDTQYF
>.|TRBV5-6|TRBD1|TRBJ2-1
TGTGCCAGCAGCTGGGGACAGGGTCCGGGCAATGAGCAGTTCTTC
CASSWGQGPGNEQFF